The subject of this entry is one T cell receptor beta chain. Its antigen is still unknown. One end of the junction does not line up with germline, which may come from a read error. The CDR3 runs to 12 residues. Germline V CDR1 and CDR2: SEHNR, FQNEAQ (reference sequence). Primers included in the PCR were 60 Vbeta and 13 Jbeta primers. The protocol was immunoSEQ multiplex PCR, while the TCRdb copy is restricted to in-frame clones and leaves out a portion. Found here are about 150,000 clones, roughly 87% of them singletons; the top ten hold approximately 6%. This sample is part of a study of cytomegalovirus exposure and HLA in healthy donors. Study-level results: A missense variant in DCLRE1C was later tied to TCR beta V- and J-gene trimming. The study listed under 200 cytomegalovirus-associated TCR beta chains. Immune exposure information comprised only CMV serostatus.

This chain joins TRBV7-9 and TRBJ1-3, with D unclear. Input material: PBMCs. The receptor's source is a man aged 25 to 45 in good health and CMV-seropositive. The CDR3 here is CSSSLGPYTIYF. The CDR3 nucleotides read TGTTCCAGCAGCTTAGGTCCCTACACCATATATTTT.